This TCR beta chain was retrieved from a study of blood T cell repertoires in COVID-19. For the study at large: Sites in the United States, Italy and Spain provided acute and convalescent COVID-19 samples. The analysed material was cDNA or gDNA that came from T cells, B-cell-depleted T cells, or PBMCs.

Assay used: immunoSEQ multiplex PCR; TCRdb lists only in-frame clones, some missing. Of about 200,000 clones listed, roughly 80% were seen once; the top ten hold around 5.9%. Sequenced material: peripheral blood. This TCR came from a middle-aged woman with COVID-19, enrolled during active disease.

The CDR3 here is CASSLGQGSISYEQYF. CDR3 DNA sequence: TGCGCCAGCAGCTTGGGACAGGGGTCTATCTCCTACGAGCAGTACTTC. The genes are TRBV5-1 and TRBJ2-7; TRBD1 matches 8 bases. The CDR3 consists of 16 residues. V shed 0 bases and J 0 bases; nucleotides not matched to a gene: 5. From germline, CDR1 is SGHRS and CDR2 YFSETQ.